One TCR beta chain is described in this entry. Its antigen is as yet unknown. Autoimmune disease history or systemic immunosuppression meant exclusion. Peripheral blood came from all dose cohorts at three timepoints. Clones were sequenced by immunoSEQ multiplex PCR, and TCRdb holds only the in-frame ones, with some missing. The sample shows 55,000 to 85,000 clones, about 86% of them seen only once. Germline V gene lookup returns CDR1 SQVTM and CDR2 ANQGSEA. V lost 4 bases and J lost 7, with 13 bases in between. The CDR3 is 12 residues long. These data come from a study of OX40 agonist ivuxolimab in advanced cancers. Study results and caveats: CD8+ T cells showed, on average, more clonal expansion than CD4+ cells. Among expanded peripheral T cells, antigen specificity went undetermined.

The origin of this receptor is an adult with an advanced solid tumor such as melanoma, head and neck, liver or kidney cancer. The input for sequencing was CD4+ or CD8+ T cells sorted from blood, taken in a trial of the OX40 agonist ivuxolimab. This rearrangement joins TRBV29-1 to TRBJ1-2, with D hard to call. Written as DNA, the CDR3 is TGCAGCGTTGTAATGGGTTTCGGTGGCTACACCTTC. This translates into CSVVMGFGGYTF.